The source of this T cell receptor beta chain is a study of blood T cell repertoires in COVID-19. Whole-study context: COVID-19 samples, acute and convalescent, were from the United States, Italy and Spain. Nucleic acid was either cDNA or gDNA, and it came from T cells, B-cell-depleted T cells, or PBMCs.

In the study's own analysis: Amplified reference gene primers provided the basis for estimating nucleated cell counts. Method: immunoSEQ multiplex PCR; TCRdb's copy keeps in-frame clones and lacks some. V and J calls and clone size are as listed in that table; D and trimming were resolved from the DNA. The sample lists roughly 260,000 clones; roughly four fifths were seen once. This receptor was obtained from a woman aged 70-85 years with acute or convalescent COVID-19. Sequencing was performed on peripheral blood.

CDR3 amino acids: CASCTGAGSSYEQYF. CDR3 in DNA: TGCGCCAGCTGTACAGGGGCGGGGAGCTCCTACGAGCAGTACTTC. This rearrangement joins TRBV5-1 to TRBJ2-7, with D possibly matching TRBD1 (7 bases). CDR1 is SGHRS, CDR2 YFSETQ, per germline. V lost 7 bases and J 0 bases, leaving 17 bases between the germline ends. This CDR3 comprises 15 residues.